Sequencing of this T cell receptor beta chain was carried out in a study of blood T cell repertoires in COVID-19. In the authors' methods: Estimation of nucleated cell counts relied on the amplification of reference gene primers. Assay: immunoSEQ multiplex PCR; the TCRdb copy retains only in-frame clones and omits some. The V and J calls and the clone size are those of that table, but D and trimming were determined from the DNA. The data contain a few hundred thousand clones, roughly 80% of them singletons. Between the trimmed V and J ends, which lost 3 bases and 1 base, there was a span of 11 bases. The CDR3 is made up of 16 amino acids. Germline-derived CDR1 and CDR2 are KGHDR and SFDVKD.

The source is a woman aged 18-29 years with acute or convalescent COVID-19. The sample was peripheral blood. This sequence joins TRBV24-1 and TRBJ2-2; maybe TRBD2 (7 bases). The CDR3 region is CATSDRGAQNTGELFF. The CDR3 DNA sequence: TGTGCCACCAGTGATCGGGGGGCTCAGAACACCGGGGAGCTGTTTTTT.